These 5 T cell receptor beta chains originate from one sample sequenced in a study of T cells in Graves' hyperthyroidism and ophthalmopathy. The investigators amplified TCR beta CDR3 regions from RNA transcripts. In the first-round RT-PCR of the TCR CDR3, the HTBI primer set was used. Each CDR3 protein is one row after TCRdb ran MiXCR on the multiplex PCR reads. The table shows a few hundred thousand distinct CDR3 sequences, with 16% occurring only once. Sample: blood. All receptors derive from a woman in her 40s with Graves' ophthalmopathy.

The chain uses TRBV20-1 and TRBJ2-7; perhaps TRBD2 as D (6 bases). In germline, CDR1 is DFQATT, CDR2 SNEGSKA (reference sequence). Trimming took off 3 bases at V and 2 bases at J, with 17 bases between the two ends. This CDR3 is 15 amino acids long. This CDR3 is CSASIAGTWTYEQYF. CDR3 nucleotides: TGCAGTGCTAGTATTGCCGGGACTTGGACCTACGAGCAGTACTTC.

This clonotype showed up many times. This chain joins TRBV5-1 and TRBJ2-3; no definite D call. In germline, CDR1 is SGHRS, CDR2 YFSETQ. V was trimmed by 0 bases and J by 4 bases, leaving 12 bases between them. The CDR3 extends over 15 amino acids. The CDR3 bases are TGCGCCAGCAGCTTGGAGAGAATACAAGCAGATACGCAGTATTTT. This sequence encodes CASSLERIQADTQYF.

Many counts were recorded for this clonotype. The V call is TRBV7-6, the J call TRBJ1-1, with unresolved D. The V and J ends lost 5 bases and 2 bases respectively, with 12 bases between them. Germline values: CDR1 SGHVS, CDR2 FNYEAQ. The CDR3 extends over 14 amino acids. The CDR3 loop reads CASSPSYTNTEAFF. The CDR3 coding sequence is TGTGCCAGCAGCCCCTCCTACACCAACACTGAAGCTTTCTTT.

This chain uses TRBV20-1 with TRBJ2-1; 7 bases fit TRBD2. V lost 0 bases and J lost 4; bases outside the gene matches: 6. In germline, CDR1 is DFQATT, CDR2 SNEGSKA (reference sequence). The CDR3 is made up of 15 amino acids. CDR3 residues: CSARDFGEGYNEQFF. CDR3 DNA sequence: TGCAGTGCTAGAGATTTCGGGGAGGGTTACAATGAGCAGTTCTTC.

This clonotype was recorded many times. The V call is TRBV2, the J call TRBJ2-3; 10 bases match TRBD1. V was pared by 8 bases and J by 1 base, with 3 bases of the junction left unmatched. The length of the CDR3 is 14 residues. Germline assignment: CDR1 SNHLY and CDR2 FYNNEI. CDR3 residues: CASRDRGRTDTQYF. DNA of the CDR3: TGTGCCAGCCGAGACAGGGGGCGCACAGATACGCAGTATTTT.